The T cell receptor (beta chain) described here comes from a study of CD8 T cells in Susac syndrome. Findings and limits, study-wide: The study conceded that its TCR sequencing and HLA analysis involved relatively few individuals.

Healthy donors matched for age and sex were used as controls. The CD8+ and CD4+ T cells were isolated magnetically using a negative isolation approach, whereas the TEMRA cells were enriched by FACS. About this clonotype: As yet, its antigen is unknown.

V lost 4 bases and J lost 4, with 10 bases in between. The CDR3 consists of 13 residues. CDR1 is MNHNS and CDR2 is SASEGT in the germline V gene. It was with random hexamers that about 0.45 to 1 ug RNA was reverse transcribed. Across 54 Vbeta and 13 Jbeta, TCR beta CDR3 was amplified with immunoSEQ multiplex PCR. One entry per CDR3 protein, called by TCRdb with MiXCR from the immunoSEQ multiplex PCR reads. Among 120,000 or so distinct CDR3 sequences listed, 90% to 95% were seen once. Material: CD4+ T cells from PBMCs. The genes are TRBV6-1 and TRBJ1-2, with a possible D match to TRBD1 (5 bases). The sequence derives from a human donor in good health. Here the CDR3 reads CASSGDSLYGYTF. The CDR3 DNA reads TGTGCCAGCAGTGGTGACAGCCTCTATGGCTACACCTTC.